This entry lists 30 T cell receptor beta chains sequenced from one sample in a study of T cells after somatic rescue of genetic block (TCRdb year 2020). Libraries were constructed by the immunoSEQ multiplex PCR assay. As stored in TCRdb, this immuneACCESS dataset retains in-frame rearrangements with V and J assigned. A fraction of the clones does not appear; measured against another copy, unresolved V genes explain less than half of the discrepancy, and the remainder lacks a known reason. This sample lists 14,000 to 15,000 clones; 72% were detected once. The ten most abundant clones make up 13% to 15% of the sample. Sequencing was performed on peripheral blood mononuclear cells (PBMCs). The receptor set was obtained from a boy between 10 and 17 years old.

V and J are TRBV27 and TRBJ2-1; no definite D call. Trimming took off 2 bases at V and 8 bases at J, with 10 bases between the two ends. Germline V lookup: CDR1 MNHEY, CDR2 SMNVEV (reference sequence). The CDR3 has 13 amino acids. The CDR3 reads CASSLRAIDEQFF. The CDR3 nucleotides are TGTGCCAGCAGTTTACGGGCGATAGATGAGCAGTTCTTC.

The chain's CDR3 is CASSTLPGTGNSPLHF. The CDR3 bases are TGTGCCAGTAGTACGCTACCCGGGACGGGGAATTCACCCCTCCACTTT. V is TRBV19 and J is TRBJ1-6; TRBD1 is a possible D gene (5 bases). From germline, CDR1 is LNHDA and CDR2 SQIVND (reference sequence). The CDR3 is 16 amino acids. Trimming pared 4 bases from V and 7 bases from J, leaving 17 bases between.

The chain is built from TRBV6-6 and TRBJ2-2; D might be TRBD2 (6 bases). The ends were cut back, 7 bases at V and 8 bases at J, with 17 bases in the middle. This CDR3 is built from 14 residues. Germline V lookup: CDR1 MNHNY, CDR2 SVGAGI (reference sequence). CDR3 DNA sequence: TGTGCCAGCAATAGACTAGGGGACGGAGGGGAGCTGTTTTTT. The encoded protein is CASNRLGDGGELFF.

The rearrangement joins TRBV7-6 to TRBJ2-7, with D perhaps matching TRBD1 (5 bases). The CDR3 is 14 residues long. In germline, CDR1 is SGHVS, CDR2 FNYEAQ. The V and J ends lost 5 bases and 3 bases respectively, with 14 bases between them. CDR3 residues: CASSPFRQNYEQYF. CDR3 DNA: TGTGCCAGCAGCCCCTTTCGACAGAACTACGAGCAGTACTTC.

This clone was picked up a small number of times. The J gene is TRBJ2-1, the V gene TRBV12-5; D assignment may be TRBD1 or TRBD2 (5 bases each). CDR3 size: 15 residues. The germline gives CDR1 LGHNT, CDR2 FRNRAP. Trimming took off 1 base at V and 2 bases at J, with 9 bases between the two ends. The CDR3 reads CASGLARDPYNEQFF. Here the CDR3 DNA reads TGTGCTAGTGGTTTGGCTAGGGACCCCTACAATGAGCAGTTCTTC.

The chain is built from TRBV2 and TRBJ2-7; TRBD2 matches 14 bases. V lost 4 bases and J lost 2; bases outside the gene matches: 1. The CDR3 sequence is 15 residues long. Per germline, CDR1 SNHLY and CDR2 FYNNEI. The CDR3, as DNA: TGTGCCAGCAGTGGGGGACTAGCGGGGGCCTACGAGCAGTACTTC. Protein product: CASSGGLAGAYEQYF.

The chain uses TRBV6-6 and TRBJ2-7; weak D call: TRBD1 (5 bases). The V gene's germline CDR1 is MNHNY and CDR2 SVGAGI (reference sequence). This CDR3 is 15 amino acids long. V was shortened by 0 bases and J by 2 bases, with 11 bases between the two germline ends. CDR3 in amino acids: CASSYSRGRAYEQYF. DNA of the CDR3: TGTGCCAGCAGTTACTCGAGAGGCAGGGCCTACGAGCAGTACTTC.

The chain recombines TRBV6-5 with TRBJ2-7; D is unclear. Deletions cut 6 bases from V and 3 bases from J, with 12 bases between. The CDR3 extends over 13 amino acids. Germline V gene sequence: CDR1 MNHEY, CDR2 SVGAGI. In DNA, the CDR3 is TGTGCCAGCAGACCCCCCGGTGGCTACGAGCAGTACTTC. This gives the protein CASRPPGGYEQYF.

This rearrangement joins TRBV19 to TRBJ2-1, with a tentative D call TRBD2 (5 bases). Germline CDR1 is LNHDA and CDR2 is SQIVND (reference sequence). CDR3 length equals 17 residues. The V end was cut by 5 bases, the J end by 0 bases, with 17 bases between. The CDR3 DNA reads TGTGCCAGTAGTCTTAGGACTGCCATTAGCTCCTACAATGAGCAGTTCTTC. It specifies CASSLRTAISSYNEQFF.

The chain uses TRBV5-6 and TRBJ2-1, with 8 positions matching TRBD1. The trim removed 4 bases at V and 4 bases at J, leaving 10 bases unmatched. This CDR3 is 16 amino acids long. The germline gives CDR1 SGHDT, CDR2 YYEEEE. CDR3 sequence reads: CASSGWTGRKYNEQFF. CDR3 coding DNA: TGTGCCAGCAGCGGGTGGACAGGGAGGAAGTACAATGAGCAGTTCTTC.

The CDR3 loop is CASSIWSANTEAFF. DNA for the CDR3: TGTGCCAGTAGTATTTGGTCGGCGAACACTGAAGCTTTCTTT. The chain recombines TRBV19 with TRBJ1-1; D remains unclear. Germline loops: CDR1 LNHDA, CDR2 SQIVND (reference sequence). Trimming left V 3 bases short and J 1 base short, with 9 bases between. The CDR3 runs to 14 residues.

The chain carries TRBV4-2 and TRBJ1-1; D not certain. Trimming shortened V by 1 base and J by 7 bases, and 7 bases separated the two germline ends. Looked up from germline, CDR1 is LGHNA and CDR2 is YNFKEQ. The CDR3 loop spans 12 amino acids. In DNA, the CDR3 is TGTGCCAGCAGCCAAGCCCAGCGTGAAGCTTTCTTT. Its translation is CASSQAQREAFF.

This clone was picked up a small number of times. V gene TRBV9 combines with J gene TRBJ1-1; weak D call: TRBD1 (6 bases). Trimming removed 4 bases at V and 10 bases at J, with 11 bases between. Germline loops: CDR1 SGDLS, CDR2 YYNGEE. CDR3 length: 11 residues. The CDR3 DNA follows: TGTGCCAGCAGCCGTGGGGGGGCAGCTTTCTTT. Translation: CASSRGGAAFF.

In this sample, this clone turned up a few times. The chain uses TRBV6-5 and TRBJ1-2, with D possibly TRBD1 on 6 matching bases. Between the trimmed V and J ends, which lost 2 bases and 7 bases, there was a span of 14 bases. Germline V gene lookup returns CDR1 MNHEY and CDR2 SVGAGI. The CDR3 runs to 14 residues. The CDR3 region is CASSYETGPSGYTF. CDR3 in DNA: TGTGCCAGCAGTTACGAGACAGGACCCTCTGGCTACACCTTC.

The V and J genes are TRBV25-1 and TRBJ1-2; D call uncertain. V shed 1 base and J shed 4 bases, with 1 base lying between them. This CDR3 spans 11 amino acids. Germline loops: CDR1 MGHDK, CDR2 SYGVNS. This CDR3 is CASSEFYGYTF. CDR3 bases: TGTGCCAGCAGTGAATTCTATGGCTACACCTTC.

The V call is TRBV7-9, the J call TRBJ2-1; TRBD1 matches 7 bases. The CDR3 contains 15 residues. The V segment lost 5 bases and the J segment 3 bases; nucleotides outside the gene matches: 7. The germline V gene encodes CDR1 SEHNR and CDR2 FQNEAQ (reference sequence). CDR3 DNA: TGTGCCAGCAGCCCGAGACAGGGTCTCTACAATGAGCAGTTCTTC. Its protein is CASSPRQGLYNEQFF.

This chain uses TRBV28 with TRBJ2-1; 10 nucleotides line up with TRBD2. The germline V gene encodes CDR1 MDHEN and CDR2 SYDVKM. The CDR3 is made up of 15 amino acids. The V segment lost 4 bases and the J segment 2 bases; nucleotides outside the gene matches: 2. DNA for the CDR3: TGTGCCAGCAGTTCGAGCGGGAGGGCCTACAATGAGCAGTTCTTC. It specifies CASSSSGRAYNEQFF.

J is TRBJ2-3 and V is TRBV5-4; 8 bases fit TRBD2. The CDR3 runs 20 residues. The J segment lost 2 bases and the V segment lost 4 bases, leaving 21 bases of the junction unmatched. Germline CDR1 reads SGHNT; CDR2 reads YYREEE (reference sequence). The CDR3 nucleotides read TGTGCCAGCAGCCTAAGGAATGGGGTTGAGCGGGAGTTAGACACAGATACGCAGTATTTT. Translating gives CASSLRNGVERELDTDTQYF.

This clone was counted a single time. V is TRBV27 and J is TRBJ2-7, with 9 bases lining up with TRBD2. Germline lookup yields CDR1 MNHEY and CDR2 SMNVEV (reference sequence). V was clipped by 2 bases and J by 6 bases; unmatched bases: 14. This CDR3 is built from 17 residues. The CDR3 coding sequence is TGTGCCAGCAGTTTACTGAGTGTGGCGGGGGGGCTAGGCGAGCAGTACTTC. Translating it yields CASSLLSVAGGLGEQYF.

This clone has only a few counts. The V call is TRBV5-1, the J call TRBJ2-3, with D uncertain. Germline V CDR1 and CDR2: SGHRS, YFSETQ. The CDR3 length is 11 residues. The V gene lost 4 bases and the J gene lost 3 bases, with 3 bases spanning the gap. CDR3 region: CASSNTDTQYF. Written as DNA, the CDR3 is TGCGCCAGCAGCAATACAGATACGCAGTATTTT.

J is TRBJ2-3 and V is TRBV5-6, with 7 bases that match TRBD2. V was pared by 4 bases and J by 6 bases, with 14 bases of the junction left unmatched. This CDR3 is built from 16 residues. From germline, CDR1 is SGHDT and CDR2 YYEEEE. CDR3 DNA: TGTGCCAGCAGCCTCGGGGGGAGGGCCCCATCGGATACGCAGTATTTT. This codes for CASSLGGRAPSDTQYF.

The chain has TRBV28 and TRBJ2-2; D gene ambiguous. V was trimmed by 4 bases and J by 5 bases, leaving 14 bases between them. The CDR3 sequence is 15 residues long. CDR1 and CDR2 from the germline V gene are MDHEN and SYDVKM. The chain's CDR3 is CASSSPVLPTGELFF. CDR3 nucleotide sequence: TGTGCCAGCAGTTCCCCAGTCCTACCGACCGGGGAGCTGTTTTTT.

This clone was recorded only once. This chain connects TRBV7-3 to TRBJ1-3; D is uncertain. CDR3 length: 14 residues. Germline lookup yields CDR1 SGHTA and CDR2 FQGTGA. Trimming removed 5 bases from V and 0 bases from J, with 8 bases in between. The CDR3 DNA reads TGTGCCAGCAGCCGGATTCTCTCTGGAAACACCATATATTTT. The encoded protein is CASSRILSGNTIYF.

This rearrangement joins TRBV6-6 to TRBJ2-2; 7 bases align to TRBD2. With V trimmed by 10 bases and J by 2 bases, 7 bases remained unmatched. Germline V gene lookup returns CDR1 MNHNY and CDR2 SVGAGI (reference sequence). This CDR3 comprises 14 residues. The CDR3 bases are TGTGCCATCAGCGGGACGGATAACACCGGGGAGCTGTTTTTT. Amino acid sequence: CAISGTDNTGELFF.

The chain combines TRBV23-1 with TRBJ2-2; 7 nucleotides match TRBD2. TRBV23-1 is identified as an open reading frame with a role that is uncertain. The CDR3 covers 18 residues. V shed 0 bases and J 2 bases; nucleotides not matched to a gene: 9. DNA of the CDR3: TGCGCCAGCAGTCAATCGGCGGGGGTGGAGGGTAACACCGGGGAGCTGTTTTTT. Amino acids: CASSQSAGVEGNTGELFF.

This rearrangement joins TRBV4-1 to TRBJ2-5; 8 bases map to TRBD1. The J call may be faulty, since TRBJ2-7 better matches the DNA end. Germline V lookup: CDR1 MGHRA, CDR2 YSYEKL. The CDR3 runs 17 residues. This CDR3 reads CASSQVTGTGTSYEQYF. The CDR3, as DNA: TGCGCCAGCAGCCAAGTTACAGGGACAGGTACGTCCTACGAGCAGTACTTC.

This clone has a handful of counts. The DNA of the CDR3 is TGTGCCAGCAGCTTGTCGGGACCAACTTTTTATACGCAGTATTTT. This encodes CASSLSGPTFYTQYF. The chain has TRBV7-9 and TRBJ2-3; D is tentatively TRBD1 or TRBD2 (5 bases each). The V and J ends lost 3 bases and 7 bases respectively, with 17 bases between them. This CDR3 spans 15 amino acids. CDR1 is SEHNR, CDR2 FQNEAQ, per germline (reference sequence).

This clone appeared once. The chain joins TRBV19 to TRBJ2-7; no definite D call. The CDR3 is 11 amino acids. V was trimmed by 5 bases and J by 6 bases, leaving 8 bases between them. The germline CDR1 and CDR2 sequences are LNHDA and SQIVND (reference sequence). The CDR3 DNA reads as TGTGCCAGTAGTTCTGCGTCCGAGCAGTACTTC. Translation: CASSSASEQYF.

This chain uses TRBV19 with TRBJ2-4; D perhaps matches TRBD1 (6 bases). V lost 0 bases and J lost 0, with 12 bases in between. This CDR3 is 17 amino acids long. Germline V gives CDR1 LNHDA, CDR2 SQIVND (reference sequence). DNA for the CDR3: TGTGCCAGTAGTATAGAAGGGACACCACTAGCCAAAAACATTCAGTACTTC. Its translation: CASSIEGTPLAKNIQYF.

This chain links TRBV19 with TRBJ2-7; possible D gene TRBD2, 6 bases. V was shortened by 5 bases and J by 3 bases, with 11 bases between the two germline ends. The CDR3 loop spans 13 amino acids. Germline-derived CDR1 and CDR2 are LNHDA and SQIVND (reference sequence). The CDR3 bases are TGTGCCAGTAGTCCGGCGGGGTTCTACGAGCAGTACTTC. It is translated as CASSPAGFYEQYF. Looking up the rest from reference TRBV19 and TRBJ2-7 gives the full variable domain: DGGITQSPKYLFRKEGQNVTLSCEQNLNHDAMYWYRQDPGQGLRLIYYSQIVNDFQKGDIAEGYSVSREKKESFPLTVTSAQKNPTAFYLCASSPAGFYEQYFGPGTRLTVT.